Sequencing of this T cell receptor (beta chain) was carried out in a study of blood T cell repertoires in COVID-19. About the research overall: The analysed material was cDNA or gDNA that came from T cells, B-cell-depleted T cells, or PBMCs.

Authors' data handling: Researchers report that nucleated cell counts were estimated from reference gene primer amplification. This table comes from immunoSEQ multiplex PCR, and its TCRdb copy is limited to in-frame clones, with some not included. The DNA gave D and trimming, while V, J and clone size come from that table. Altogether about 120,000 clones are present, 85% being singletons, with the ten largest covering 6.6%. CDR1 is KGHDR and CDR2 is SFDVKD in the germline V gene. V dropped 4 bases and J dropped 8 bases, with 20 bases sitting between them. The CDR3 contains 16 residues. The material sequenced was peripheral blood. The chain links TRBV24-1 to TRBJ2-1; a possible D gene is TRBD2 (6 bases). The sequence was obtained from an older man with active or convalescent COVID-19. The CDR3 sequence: CATSDPAGGLMDEQFF. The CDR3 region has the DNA TGTGCCACCAGTGACCCCGCAGGAGGGTTAATGGATGAGCAGTTCTTC.